Each of the 3 T cell receptor beta chains below was sequenced from the same sample in a study of CD8+CD57+ T cells in acquired aplastic anemia. Both TCR beta VDJ combination and CDR3 sequence profiling were carried out. Genomic DNA was the template for this profiling. Each CDR3 protein is one row after TCRdb ran MiXCR on the reads. This sample has about 240,000 distinct CDR3 sequences, with approximately 50% found just once. CD8+CD57+ cell expansion had been shown by flow cytometry in patients chosen for sequencing. The sequenced sample was sorted CD4+, CD8+, or CD8+CD57+ T cells (not recorded which) from PBMCs. The receptors here all came from a human donor with aplastic anemia.

This clonotype was counted between two and nine times. This rearrangement joins TRBV27 to TRBJ1-5, with D possibly TRBD1 on 5 matching bases. The ends were cut back, 8 bases at V and 5 bases at J, with 13 bases in the middle. The CDR3 is 13 residues long. Per the germline V gene, CDR1 is MNHEY and CDR2 is SMNVEV (reference sequence). This CDR3 is CASAIKGDQPQHF. In nucleotides, the CDR3 is TGTGCCAGCGCAATTAAAGGGGATCAGCCCCAGCATTTT.

This clonotype was seen ten or more times. V and J are TRBV5-6 and TRBJ2-7, with 8 bases matching TRBD1. V was pared by 4 bases and J by 2 bases, with 2 bases of the junction left unmatched. The CDR3 loop spans 13 amino acids. CDR1 SGHDT and CDR2 YYEEEE come from the germline V gene. The DNA of the CDR3 is TGTGCCAGCAGCGGGACAGGCCCCTACGAGCAGTACTTC. Translating it yields CASSGTGPYEQYF.

This clonotype appeared many times. CDR3 region: CSATTGQGDHSPLHF. CDR3 nucleotides: TGCAGTGCTACGACGGGACAGGGCGATCATTCACCCCTCCACTTT. V and J are TRBV20-1 and TRBJ1-6; 9 nucleotides line up with TRBD1. This CDR3 region has 15 residues. Germline CDR1 is DFQATT and CDR2 is SNEGSKA (reference sequence). The V segment lost 4 bases and the J segment 8 bases; nucleotides outside the gene matches: 9.